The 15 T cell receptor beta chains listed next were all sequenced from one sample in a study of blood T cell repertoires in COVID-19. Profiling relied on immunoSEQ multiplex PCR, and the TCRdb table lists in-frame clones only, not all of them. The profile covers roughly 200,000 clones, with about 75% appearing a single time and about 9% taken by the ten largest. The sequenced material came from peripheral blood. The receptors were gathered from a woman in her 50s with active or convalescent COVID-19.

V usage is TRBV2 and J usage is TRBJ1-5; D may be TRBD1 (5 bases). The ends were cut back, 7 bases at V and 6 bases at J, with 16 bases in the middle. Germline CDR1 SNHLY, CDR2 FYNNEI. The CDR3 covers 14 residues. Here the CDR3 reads CASIAGPRGQPQHF. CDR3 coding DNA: TGTGCCAGCATCGCGGGACCCCGGGGTCAGCCCCAGCATTTT. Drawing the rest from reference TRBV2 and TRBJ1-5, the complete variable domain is EPEVTQTPSHQVTQMGQEVILRCVPISNHLYFYWYRQILGQKVEFLVSFYNNEISEKSEIFDDQFSVERPDGSNFTLKIRSTKLEDSAMYFCASIAGPRGQPQHFGDGTRLSIL.

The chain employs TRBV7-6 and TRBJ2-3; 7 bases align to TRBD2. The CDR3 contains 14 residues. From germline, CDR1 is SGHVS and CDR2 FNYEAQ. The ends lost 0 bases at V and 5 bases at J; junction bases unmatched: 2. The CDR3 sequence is CASSLAGGVDTQYF. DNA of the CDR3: TGTGCCAGCAGCTTAGCGGGAGGGGTAGATACGCAGTATTTT.

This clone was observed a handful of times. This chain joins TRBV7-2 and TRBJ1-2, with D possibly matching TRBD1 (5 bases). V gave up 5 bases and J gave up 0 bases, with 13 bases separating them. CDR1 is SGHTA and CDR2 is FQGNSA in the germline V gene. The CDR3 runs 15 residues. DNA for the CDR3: TGTGCCAGCAGCCCTTCAGGGAAAGCTAACTATGGCTACACCTTC. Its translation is CASSPSGKANYGYTF.

This CDR3 reads CAISPGQGVPLHF. Written as DNA, the CDR3 is TGTGCCATCAGTCCAGGACAGGGGGTTCCCCTCCACTTT. The rearrangement links TRBV10-3 to TRBJ1-6; TRBD1 matches 10 bases. The CDR3 loop spans 13 amino acids. CDR1 is ENHRY, CDR2 SYGVKD, per germline. Trimming at V came to 5 bases and at J to 13 bases, leaving 5 bases not matched to a gene.

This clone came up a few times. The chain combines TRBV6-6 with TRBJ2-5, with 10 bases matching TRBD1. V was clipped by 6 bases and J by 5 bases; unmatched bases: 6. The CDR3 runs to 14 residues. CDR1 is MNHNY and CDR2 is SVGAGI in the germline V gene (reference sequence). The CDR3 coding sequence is TGTGCCAGCAGCCCGACAGGGGGCGACGAGACCCAGTACTTC. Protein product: CASSPTGGDETQYF.

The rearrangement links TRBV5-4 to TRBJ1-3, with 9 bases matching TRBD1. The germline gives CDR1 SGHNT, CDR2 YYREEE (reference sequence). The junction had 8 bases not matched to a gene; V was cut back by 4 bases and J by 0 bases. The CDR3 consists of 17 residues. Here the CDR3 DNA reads TGTGCCAGCAGCCGCGGGACAGGGTCCCTCTCTGGAAACACCATATATTTT. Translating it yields CASSRGTGSLSGNTIYF.

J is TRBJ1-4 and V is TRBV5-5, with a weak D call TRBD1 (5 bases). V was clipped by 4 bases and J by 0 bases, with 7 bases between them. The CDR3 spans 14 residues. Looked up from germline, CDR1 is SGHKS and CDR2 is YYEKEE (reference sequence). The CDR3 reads CASSIRATNEKLFF. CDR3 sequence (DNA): TGTGCCAGCAGCATCAGGGCAACTAATGAAAAACTGTTTTTT. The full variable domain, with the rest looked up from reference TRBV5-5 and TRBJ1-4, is DAGVTQSPTHLIKTRGQQVTLRCSPISGHKSVSWYQQVLGQGPQFIFQYYEKEERGRGNFPDRFSARQFPNYSSELNVNALLLGDSALYLCASSIRATNEKLFFGSGTQLSVL.

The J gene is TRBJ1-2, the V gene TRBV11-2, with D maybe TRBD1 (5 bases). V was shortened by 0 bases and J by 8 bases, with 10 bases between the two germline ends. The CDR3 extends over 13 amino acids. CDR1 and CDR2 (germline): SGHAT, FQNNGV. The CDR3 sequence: CASSLDRAPGYTF. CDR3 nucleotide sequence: TGTGCCAGCAGCTTAGACAGGGCTCCGGGCTACACCTTC.

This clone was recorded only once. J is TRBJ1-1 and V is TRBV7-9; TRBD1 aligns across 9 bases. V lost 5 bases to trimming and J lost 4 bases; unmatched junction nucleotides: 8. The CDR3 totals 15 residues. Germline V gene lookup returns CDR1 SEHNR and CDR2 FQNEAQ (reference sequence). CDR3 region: CASSQKGQGGTEAFF. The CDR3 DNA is TGTGCCAGCAGCCAGAAGGGACAGGGAGGCACTGAAGCTTTCTTT. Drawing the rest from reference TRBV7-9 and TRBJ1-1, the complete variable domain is DTGVSQNPRHKITKRGQNVTFRCDPISEHNRLYWYRQTLGQGPEFLTYFQNEAQLEKSRLLSDRFSAERPKGSFSTLEIQRTEQGDSAMYLCASSQKGQGGTEAFFGQGTRLTVV.

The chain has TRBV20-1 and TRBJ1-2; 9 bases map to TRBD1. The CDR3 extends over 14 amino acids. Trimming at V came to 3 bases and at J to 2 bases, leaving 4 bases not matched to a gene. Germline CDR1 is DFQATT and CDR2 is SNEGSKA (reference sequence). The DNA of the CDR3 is TGCAGTGCTAGTCCCGGGACAGGGAACTATGGCTACACCTTC. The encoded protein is CSASPGTGNYGYTF.

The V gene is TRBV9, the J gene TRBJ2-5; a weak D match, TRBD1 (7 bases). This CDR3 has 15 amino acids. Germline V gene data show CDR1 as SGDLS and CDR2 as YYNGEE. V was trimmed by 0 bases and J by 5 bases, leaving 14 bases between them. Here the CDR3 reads CASSVDEGAGETQYF. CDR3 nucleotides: TGTGCCAGCAGCGTAGATGAGGGGGCGGGGGAGACCCAGTACTTC.

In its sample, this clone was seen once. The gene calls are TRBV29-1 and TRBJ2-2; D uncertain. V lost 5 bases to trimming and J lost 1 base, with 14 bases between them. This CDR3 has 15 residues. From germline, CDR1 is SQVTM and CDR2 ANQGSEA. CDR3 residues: CSVMQESLNTGELFF. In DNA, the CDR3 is TGCAGCGTTATGCAAGAGTCGCTGAACACCGGGGAGCTGTTTTTT.

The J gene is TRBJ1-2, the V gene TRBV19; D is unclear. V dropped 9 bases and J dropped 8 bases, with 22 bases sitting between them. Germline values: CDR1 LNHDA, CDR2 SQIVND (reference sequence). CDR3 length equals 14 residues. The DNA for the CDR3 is TGTGCCAGCTACGGAGGATACCTTAAGGGAGGCTACACCTTC. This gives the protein CASYGGYLKGGYTF. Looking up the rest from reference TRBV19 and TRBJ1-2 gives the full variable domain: DGGITQSPKYLFRKEGQNVTLSCEQNLNHDAMYWYRQDPGQGLRLIYYSQIVNDFQKGDIAEGYSVSREKKESFPLTVTSAQKNPTAFYLCASYGGYLKGGYTFGSGTRLTVV.

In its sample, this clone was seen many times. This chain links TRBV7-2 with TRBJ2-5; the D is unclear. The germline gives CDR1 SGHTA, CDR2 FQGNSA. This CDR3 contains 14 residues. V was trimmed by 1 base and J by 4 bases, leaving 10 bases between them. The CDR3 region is CASSLVGQAETQYF. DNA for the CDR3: TGTGCCAGCAGCTTAGTTGGCCAGGCAGAGACCCAGTACTTC.

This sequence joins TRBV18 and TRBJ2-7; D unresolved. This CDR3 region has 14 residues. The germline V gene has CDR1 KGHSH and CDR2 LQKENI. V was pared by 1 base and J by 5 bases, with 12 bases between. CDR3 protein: CASSPRNSHDEQYF. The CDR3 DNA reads TGTGCCAGCTCACCACGGAACAGCCACGACGAGCAGTACTTC.